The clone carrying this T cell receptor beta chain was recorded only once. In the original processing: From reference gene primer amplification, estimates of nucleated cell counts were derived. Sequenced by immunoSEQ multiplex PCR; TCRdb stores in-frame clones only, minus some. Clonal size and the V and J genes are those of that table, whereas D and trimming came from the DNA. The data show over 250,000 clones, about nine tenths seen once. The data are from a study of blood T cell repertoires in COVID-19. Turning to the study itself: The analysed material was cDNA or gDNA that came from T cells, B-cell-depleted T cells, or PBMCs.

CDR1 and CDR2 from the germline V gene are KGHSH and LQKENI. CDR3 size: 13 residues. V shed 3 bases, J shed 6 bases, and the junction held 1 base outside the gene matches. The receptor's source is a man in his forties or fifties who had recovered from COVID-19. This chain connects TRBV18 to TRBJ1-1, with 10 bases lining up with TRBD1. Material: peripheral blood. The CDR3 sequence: CASSPDRGAEAFF. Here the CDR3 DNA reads TGTGCCAGCTCACCGGACAGGGGGGCTGAAGCTTTCTTT.